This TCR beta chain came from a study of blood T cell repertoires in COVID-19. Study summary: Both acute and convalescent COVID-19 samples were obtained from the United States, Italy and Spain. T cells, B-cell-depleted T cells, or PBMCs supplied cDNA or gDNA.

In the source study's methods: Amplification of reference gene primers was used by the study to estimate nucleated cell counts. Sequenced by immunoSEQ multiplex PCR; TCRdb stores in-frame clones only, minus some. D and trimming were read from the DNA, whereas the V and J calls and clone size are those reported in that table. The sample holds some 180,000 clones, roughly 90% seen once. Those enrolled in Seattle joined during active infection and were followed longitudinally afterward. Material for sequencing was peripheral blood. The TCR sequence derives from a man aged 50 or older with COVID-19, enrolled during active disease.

The DNA for the CDR3 is TGCAGTGCTAGTCAAAATCCCGGGACAGTCGACACAGATACGCAGTATTTT. It translates to CSASQNPGTVDTDTQYF. J is TRBJ2-3 and V is TRBV20-1; TRBD1 agrees at 7 bases. In germline, CDR1 is DFQATT, CDR2 SNEGSKA (reference sequence). This CDR3 is built from 17 residues. After removal of 3 bases from V and 2 bases from J, the junction contained 14 bases not matched to a gene.